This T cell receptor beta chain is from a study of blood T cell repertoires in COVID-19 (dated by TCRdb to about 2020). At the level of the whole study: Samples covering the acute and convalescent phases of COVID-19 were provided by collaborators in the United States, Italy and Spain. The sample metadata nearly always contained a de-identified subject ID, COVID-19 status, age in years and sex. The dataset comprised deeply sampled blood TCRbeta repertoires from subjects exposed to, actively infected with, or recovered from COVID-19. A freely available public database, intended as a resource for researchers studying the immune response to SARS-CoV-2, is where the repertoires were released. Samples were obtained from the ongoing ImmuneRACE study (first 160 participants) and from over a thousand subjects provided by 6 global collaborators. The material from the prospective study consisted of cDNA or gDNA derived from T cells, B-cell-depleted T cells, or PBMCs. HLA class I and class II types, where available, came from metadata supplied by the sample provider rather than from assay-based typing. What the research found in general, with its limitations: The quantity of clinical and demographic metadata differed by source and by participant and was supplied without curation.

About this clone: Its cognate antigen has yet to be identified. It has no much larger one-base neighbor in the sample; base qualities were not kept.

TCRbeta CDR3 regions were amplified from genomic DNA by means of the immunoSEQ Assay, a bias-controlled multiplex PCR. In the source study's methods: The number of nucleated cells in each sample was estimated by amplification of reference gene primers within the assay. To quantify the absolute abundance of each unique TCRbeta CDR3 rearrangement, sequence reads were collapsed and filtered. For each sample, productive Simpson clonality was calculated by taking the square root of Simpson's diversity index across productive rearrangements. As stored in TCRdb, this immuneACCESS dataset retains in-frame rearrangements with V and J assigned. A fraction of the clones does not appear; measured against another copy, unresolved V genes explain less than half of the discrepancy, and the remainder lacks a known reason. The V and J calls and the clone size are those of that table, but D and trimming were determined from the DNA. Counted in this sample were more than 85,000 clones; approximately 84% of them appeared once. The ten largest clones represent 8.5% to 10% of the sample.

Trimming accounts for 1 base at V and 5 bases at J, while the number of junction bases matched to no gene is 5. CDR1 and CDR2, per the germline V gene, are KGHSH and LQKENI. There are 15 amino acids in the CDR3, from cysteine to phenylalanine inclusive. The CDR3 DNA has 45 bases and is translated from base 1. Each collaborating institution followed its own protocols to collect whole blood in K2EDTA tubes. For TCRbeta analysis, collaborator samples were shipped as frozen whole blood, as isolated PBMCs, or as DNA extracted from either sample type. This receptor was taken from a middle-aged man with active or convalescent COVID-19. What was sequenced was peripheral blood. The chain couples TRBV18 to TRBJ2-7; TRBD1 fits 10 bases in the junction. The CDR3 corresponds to CASSPLGTGVNEQYF. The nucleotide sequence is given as TGTGCCAGCTCACCACTCGGGACAGGGGTGAACGAGCAGTACTTC.